The present TCR beta chain was sequenced within a study of T cell responses to AZD1222 COVID-19 vaccine. Notes on the study in general: Unmutated variant regions reportedly attract nearly half of all spike-specific TCRs. Scientists sampled the repertoires only once the peak T cell response had passed. Donors, mostly white British, included more females; clonal diversity was possibly underestimated. Baseline seropositives among AZD1222 recipients totaled only six or seven.

The CDR3 contains 16 residues. Germline lookup yields CDR1 LNHDA and CDR2 SQIVND (reference sequence). V lost 1 base, J lost 5 bases, and 15 bases lay in between. Measured with immunoSEQ multiplex PCR; TCRdb has only the in-frame clones, and not every one. This table has 98,000 or so clones, 85% to 90% appearing once. As regards this clone: Its cognate antigen is unknown.

The sample consisted of peripheral blood, taken on day 0 of AZD1222 vaccination. V gene TRBV19 combines with J gene TRBJ1-5, with D tentatively TRBD1 (5 bases). This TCR was recovered from an adult in good health. The CDR3 is CASSIVLGQSYQPQHF. In DNA form, the CDR3 reads TGTGCCAGTAGTATAGTTCTCGGACAATCGTATCAGCCCCAGCATTTT.